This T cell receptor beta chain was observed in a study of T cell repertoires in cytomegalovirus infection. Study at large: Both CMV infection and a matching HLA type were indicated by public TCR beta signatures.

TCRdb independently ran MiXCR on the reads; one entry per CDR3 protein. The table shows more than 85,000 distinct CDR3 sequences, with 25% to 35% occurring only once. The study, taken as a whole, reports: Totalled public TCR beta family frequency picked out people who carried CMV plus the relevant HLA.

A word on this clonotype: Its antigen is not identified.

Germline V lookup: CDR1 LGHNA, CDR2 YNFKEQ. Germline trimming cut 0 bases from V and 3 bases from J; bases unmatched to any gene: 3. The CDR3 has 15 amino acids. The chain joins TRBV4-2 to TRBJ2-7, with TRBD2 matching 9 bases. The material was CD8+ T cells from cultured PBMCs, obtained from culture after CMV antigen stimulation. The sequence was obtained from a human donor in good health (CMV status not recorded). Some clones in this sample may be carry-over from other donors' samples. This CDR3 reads CASSQEPSGNYEQYF. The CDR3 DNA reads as TGTGCCAGCAGCCAAGAGCCTAGCGGGAACTACGAGCAGTACTTC.